This TCR beta chain was captured by sequencing in a study of blood T cells in healthy people across ages. Study observations and caveats: Compared with aged donors, long-lived donors showed fewer expanded clones, suggesting selection.

Note on this clonotype: Its antigen is still unknown.

Primers used in a second PCR of about 7 to 11 cycles were a sample-barcoded 5' primer and a J-beta primer mix. There were at least 3 million CDR3-containing paired-end reads obtained from each sample. TCRdb fed the 5' RACE reads into MiXCR, producing one record per CDR3 protein. The sample shows 800,000 to 1,000,000 distinct CDR3 sequences, roughly 50% of them seen only once. The clonotype was recovered from a man aged 30 to 39 in good health. Sequencing was carried out using blood.

CDR3 residues: CASSLDRGRTYEQYF. The CDR3 DNA sequence: TGTGCCAGCAGCTTGGACAGGGGACGTACCTACGAGCAGTACTTC. The chain carries TRBV5-5 and TRBJ2-7, with TRBD1 matching 7 bases. CDR1 SGHKS and CDR2 YYEKEE come from the germline V gene (reference sequence). V was pared by 0 bases and J by 2 bases, with 5 bases of the junction left unmatched. The CDR3 is 15 amino acids.